This T cell receptor (beta chain) was captured in a study of identical twins. CDR1 SGHAT and CDR2 FQNNGV come from the germline V gene. The CDR3 is 16 amino acids. V shed 6 bases and J shed 1 base, with 17 bases lying between them. A template switching step contributed a universal primer site, while unique molecular identifiers were present in the cDNA. TCRdb itself ran the 5' RACE reads through MiXCR, one entry per CDR3 protein. The sample shows around 480,000 distinct CDR3 sequences, around 15% of them seen only once. A further study also used this sample, focusing on yellow fever vaccine responses in identical twins.

J is TRBJ2-3 and V is TRBV11-2; D is perhaps TRBD1 (5 bases). The sequence derives from a woman younger than 35 in good health. The specimen was CD4+ T cells sorted from blood. The CDR3 sequence is CASRSSRVTGTDTQYF. CDR3 DNA: TGTGCCAGCAGATCCTCCAGGGTCACTGGCACAGATACGCAGTATTTT.